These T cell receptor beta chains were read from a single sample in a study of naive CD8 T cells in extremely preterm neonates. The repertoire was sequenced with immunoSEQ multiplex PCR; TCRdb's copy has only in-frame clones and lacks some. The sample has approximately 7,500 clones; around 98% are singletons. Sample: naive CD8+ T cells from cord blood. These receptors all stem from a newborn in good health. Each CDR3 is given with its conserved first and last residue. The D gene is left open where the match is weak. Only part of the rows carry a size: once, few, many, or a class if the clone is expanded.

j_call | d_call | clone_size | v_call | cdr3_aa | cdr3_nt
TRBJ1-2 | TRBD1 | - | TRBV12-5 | CASGLPRTGANYGYTF | TGTGCTAGTGGTCTACCGCGGACAGGGGCCAACTATGGCTACACCTTC
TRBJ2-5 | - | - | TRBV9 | CASSPWGDQETQYF | TGTGCCAGCAGCCCTTGGGGGGACCAAGAGACCCAGTACTTC
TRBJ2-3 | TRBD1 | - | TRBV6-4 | CASSLRGLSTDTQYF | TGTGCCAGCAGCCTCAGGGGGCTTAGCACAGATACGCAGTATTTT
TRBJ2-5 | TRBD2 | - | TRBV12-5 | CASSGGGDQETQYF | TGTGCTAGTTCGGGGGGGGGAGACCAAGAGACCCAGTACTTC
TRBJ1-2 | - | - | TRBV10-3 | CATSVDTYGYTF | TGTGCCACCAGTGTAGACACGTATGGCTACACCTTC
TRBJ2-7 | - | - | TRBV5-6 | CASSLTGYEQYF | TGTGCCAGCAGCTTGACAGGGTACGAGCAGTACTTC
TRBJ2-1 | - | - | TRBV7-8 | CASSFHSSSYNEQFF | TGTGCCAGCAGCTTTCACTCGAGCTCCTACAATGAGCAGTTCTTC
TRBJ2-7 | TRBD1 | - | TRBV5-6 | CASSFGTGSGEQYF | TGTGCCAGCAGCTTCGGGACAGGTTCTGGCGAGCAGTACTTC
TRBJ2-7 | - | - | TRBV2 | CASSGRGLVQYF | TGTGCCAGCAGCGGCAGGGGCCTGGTGCAGTACTTC
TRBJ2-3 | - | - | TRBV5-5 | CASSLYPGTDTQYF | TGTGCCAGCAGCTTGTATCCGGGCACAGATACGCAGTATTTT
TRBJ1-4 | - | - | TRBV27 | CASSLLGGPNEKLFF | TGTGCCAGCAGTTTATTAGGAGGACCAAATGAAAAACTGTTTTTT
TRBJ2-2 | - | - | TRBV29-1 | CSVEDDRSANTGELFF | TGCAGCGTTGAAGATGACAGGTCCGCGAACACCGGGGAGCTGTTTTTT
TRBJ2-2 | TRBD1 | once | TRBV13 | CASKLGTGGRGGELFF | TGTGCCAGCAAGCTAGGGACAGGGGGTCGAGGCGGGGAGCTGTTTTTT
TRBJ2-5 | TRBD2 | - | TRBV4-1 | CASSQDRWSGGLQETQYF | TGCGCCAGCAGCCAAGATCGGTGGAGCGGGGGGCTCCAAGAGACCCAGTACTTC
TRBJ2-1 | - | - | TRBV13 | CASSPRDTPYNEQFF | TGTGCCAGCAGCCCCCGGGACACCCCCTACAATGAGCAGTTCTTC
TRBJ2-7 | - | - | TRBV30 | CAWSVGVGEQYF | TGTGCCTGGAGTGTAGGAGTGGGCGAGCAGTACTTC
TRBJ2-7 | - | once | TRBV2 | CASRLRGREQYF | TGTGCCAGCAGGCTAAGGGGCCGCGAGCAGTACTTC
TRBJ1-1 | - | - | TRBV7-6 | CASSFLATENTEAFF | TGTGCCAGCAGCTTTCTGGCGACAGAGAACACTGAAGCTTTCTTT
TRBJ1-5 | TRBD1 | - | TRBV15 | CATSGRQGEDQPQHF | TGTGCCACCAGCGGGAGACAGGGGGAAGATCAGCCCCAGCATTTT
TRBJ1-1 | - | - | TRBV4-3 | CASSQDRRGTEAFF | TGCGCCAGCAGCCAAGATCGTCGGGGGACTGAAGCTTTCTTT
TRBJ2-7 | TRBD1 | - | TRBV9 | CASTLDGTGGEQYF | TGTGCCAGCACCCTAGACGGTACAGGGGGCGAGCAGTACTTC
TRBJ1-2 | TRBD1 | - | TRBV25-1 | CASSEGWTGEIYGYTF | TGTGCCAGCAGTGAAGGCTGGACAGGGGAGATCTATGGCTACACCTTC
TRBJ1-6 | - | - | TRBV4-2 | CASSQVREVRSPLHF | TGTGCCAGCAGCCAAGTCAGGGAAGTCCGTTCACCCCTCCACTTT
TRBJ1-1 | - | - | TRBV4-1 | CASSQEASGTEAFF | TGCGCCAGCAGCCAAGAAGCATCCGGCACTGAAGCTTTCTTT
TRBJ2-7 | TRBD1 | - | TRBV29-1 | CSVAGGYEQYF | TGCAGCGTCGCAGGGGGCTACGAGCAGTACTTC
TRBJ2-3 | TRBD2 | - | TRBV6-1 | CASSEEGLSGGVTDTQYF | TGTGCCAGCAGTGAAGAGGGGTTGAGCGGGGGGGTCACAGATACGCAGTATTTT
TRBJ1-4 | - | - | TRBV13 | CASSLRGGREKLFF | TGTGCCAGCAGCTTACGCGGGGGAAGGGAAAAACTGTTTTTT
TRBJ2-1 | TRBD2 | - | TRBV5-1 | CASSGTSGGQAYNEQFF | TGCGCCAGCAGTGGGACTAGCGGGGGGCAAGCCTACAATGAGCAGTTCTTC
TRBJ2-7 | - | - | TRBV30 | CAWSPQGNEQYF | TGTGCCTGGAGTCCCCAGGGGAACGAGCAGTACTTC
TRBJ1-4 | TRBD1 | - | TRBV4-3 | CASSQALGDRGPDEKLFF | TGCGCCAGCAGCCAAGCGCTGGGGGACAGGGGGCCTGACGAAAAACTGTTTTTT
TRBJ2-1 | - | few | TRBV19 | CASSITGSSYNEQFF | TGTGCCAGTAGTATTACGGGTAGCTCCTACAATGAGCAGTTCTTC
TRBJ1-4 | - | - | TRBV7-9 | CASSAPEVKNEKLFF | TGTGCCAGCAGCGCTCCGGAGGTTAAGAATGAAAAACTGTTTTTT
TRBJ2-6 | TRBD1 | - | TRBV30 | CAWGTGVSGANVLTF | TGTGCCTGGGGGACAGGGGTGTCTGGGGCCAACGTCCTGACTTTC
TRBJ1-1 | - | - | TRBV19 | CASTPTGPLNTEAFF | TGTGCCAGTACTCCGACAGGACCCCTGAACACTGAAGCTTTCTTT
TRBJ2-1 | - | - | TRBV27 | CASSPTRNEQFF | TGTGCCAGCAGTCCGACCAGGAATGAGCAGTTCTTC
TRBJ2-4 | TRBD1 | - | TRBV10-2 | CASRPDRGAKNIQYF | TGCGCCAGCAGACCCGACAGGGGTGCCAAAAACATTCAGTACTTC
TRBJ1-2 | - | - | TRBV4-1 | CASSQNPGTNYGYTF | TGCGCCAGCAGCCAGAATCCAGGGACTAACTATGGCTACACCTTC
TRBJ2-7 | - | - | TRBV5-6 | CASSLPSGGPSYEQYF | TGTGCCAGCAGCTTGCCTTCCGGGGGGCCCTCCTACGAGCAGTACTTC
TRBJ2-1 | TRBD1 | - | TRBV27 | CASSSGQGFFEQFF | TGTGCCAGCAGTTCGGGACAGGGTTTTTTTGAGCAGTTCTTC
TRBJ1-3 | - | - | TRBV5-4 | CASSLDSSGNTIYF | TGTGCCAGCAGCTTGGACAGCTCTGGAAACACCATATATTTT
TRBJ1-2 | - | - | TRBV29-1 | CSVEPGGGYGYTF | TGCAGCGTTGAACCCGGGGGAGGCTATGGCTACACCTTC
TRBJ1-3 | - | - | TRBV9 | CASSEGWSLGNTIYF | TGTGCCAGCAGCGAGGGGTGGTCCCTCGGAAACACCATATATTTT
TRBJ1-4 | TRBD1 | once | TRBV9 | CASSVGTGGEKLFF | TGTGCCAGCAGCGTAGGGACAGGGGGTGAAAAACTGTTTTTT
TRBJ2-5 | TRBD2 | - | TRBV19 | CASSILAGEETQYF | TGTGCCAGTAGTATACTAGCGGGGGAGGAGACCCAGTACTTC
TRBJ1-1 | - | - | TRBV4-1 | CASSQERANTEAFF | TGCGCCAGCAGCCAAGAGAGGGCGAACACTGAAGCTTTCTTT
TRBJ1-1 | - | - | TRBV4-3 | CASSPRGGTEAFF | TGCGCCAGCAGCCCTAGGGGGGGTACTGAAGCTTTCTTT
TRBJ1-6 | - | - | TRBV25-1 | CASSVYGGENSPLHF | TGTGCCAGCAGTGTGTACGGTGGGGAGAATTCACCCCTCCACTTT
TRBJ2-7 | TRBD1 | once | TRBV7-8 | CASSPAGQALSYEQYF | TGTGCCAGCAGCCCCGCGGGACAGGCCCTCTCCTACGAGCAGTACTTC
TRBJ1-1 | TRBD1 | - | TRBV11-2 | CASSLGQGAEAFF | TGTGCCAGCAGCTTAGGTCAGGGGGCTGAAGCTTTCTTT
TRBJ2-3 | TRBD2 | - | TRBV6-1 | CASSGLAGGPADTQYF | TGTGCCAGCAGTGGACTAGCGGGGGGGCCTGCAGATACGCAGTATTTT
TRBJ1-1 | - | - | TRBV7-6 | CASSLGDTANTEAFF | TGTGCCAGCAGCTTGGGTGACACCGCGAACACTGAAGCTTTCTTT